This T cell receptor (beta chain) was observed in a study of T cell changes during pregnancy in multiple sclerosis. Clones were sequenced by immunoSEQ multiplex PCR, and TCRdb holds only the in-frame ones, with some missing. This sample has tens of thousands of clones, with roughly 94% found just once. V was trimmed by 3 bases and J by 5 bases, leaving 14 bases between them. Per germline, CDR1 MNHEY and CDR2 SMNVEV (reference sequence). This CDR3 has 15 residues. V gene TRBV27 combines with J gene TRBJ2-1; D is possibly TRBD1 (6 bases). This TCR derives from a female donor with multiple sclerosis, enrolled in a pregnancy study. The material sequenced was CD8+ T cells from peripheral blood mononuclear cells, taken after pregnancy. CDR3: CASSFFTGFDNEQFF. The CDR3 DNA sequence: TGTGCCAGCAGTTTTTTTACAGGGTTTGACAATGAGCAGTTCTTC.